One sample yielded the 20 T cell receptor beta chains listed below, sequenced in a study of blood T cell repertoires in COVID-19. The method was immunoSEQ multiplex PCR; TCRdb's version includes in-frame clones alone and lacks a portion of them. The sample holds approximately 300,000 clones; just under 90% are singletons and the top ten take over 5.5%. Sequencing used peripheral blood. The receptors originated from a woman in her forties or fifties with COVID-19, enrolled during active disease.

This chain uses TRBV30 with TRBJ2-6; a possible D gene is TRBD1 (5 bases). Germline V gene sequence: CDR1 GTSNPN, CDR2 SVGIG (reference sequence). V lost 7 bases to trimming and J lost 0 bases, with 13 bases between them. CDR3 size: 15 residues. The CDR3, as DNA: TGTGCCTCGATCCAGGGTTCCTCTGGGGCCAACGTCCTGACTTTC. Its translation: CASIQGSSGANVLTF. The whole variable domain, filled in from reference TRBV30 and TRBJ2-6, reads SQTIHQWPATLVQPVGSPLSLECTVEGTSNPNLYWYRQAAGRGLQLLFYSVGIGQISSEVPQNLSASRPQDRQFILSSKKLLLSDSGFYLCASIQGSSGANVLTFGAGSRLTVL.

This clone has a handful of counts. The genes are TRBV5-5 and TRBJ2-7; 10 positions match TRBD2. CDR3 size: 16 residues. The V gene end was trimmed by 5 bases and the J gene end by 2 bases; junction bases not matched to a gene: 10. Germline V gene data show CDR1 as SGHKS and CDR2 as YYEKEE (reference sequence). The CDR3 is CASRRTSGGGTYEQYF. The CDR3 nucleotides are TGTGCCAGCAGACGGACTAGCGGAGGGGGGACCTACGAGCAGTACTTC. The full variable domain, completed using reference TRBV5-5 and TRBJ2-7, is DAGVTQSPTHLIKTRGQQVTLRCSPISGHKSVSWYQQVLGQGPQFIFQYYEKEERGRGNFPDRFSARQFPNYSSELNVNALLLGDSALYLCASRRTSGGGTYEQYFGPGTRLTVT.

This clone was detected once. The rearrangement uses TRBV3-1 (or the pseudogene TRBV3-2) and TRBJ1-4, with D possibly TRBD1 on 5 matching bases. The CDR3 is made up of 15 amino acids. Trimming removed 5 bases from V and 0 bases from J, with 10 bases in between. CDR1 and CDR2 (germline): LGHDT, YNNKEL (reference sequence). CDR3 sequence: CASSSRQPTNEKLFF. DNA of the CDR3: TGTGCCAGCAGCTCCCGACAGCCAACTAATGAAAAACTGTTTTTT.

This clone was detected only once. This chain's CDR3 is CASSEETGSGETQYF. CDR3 coding DNA: TGTGCCAGTAGTGAAGAGACAGGGTCAGGGGAGACCCAGTACTTC. This chain connects TRBV19 to TRBJ2-5; 7 bases are a match to TRBD1. In germline, CDR1 is LNHDA, CDR2 SQIVND (reference sequence). The CDR3 is made up of 15 amino acids. V lost 5 bases and J lost 5; bases outside the gene matches: 11.

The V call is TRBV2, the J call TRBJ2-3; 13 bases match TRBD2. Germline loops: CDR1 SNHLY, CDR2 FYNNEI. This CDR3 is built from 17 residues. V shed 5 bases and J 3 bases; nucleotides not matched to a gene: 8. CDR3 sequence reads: CASSRTSGRAGTDTQYF. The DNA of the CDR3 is TGTGCCAGCAGTAGAACTAGCGGGAGGGCCGGGACAGATACGCAGTATTTT.

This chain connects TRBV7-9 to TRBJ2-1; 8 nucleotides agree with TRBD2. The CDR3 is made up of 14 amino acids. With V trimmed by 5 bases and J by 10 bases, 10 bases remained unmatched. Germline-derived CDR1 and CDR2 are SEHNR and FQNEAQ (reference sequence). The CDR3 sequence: CASSPLSGALEQFF. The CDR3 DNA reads TGTGCCAGCAGCCCTCTTAGCGGGGCCCTAGAGCAGTTCTTC.

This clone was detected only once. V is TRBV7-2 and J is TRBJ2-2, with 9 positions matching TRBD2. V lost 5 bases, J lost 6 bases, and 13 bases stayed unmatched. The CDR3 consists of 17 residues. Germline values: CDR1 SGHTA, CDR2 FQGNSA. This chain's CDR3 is CASSPRVSGSGPGELFF. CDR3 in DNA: TGTGCCAGCAGCCCCCGGGTTAGCGGGAGTGGGCCCGGGGAGCTGTTTTTT.

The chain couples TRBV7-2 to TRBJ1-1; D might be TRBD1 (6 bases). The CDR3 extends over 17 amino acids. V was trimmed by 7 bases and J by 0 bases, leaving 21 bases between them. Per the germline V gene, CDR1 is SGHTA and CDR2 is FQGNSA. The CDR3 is CASTRDMSALMNTEAFF. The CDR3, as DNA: TGTGCCAGCACCAGGGACATGTCGGCCCTTATGAACACTGAAGCTTTCTTT.

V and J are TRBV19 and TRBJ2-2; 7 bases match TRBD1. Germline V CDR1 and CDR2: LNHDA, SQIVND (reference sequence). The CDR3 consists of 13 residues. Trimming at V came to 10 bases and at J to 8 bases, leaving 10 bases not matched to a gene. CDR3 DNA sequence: TGTGCCACCTCAGGGACAGTGGGTGGGGAGCTGTTTTTT. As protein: CATSGTVGGELFF.

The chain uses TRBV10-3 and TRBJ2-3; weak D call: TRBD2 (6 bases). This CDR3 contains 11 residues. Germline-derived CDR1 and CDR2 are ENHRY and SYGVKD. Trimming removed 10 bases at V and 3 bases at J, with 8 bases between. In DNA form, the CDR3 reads TGTGCCAGCGGGACTACAGATACGCAGTATTTT. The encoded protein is CASGTTDTQYF.

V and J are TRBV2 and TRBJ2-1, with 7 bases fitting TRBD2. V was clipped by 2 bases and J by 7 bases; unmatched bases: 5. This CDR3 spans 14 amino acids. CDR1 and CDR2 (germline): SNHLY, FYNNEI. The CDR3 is CASSEWRELNEQFF. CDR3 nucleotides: TGTGCCAGCAGTGAATGGCGGGAGTTAAATGAGCAGTTCTTC.

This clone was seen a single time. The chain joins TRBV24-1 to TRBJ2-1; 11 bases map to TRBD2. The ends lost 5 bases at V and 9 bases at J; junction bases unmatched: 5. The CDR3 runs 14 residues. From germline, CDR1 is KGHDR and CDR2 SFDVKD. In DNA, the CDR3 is TGTGCCACCAGTGGCTCTAGCGGGAGGCGTGAGCAGTTCTTC. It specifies CATSGSSGRREQFF.

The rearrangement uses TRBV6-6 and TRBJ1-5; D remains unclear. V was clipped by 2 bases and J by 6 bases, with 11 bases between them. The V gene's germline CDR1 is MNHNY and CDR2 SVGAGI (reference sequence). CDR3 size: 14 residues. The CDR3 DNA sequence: TGTGCCAGCAGTTACCGGAGTGCGGGTCAGCCCCAGCATTTT. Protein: CASSYRSAGQPQHF.

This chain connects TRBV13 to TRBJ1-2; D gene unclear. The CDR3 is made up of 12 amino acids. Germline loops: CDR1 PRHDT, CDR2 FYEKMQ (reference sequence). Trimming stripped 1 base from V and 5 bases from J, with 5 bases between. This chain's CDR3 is CASSLASYGYTF. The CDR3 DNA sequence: TGTGCCAGCAGCTTAGCCAGTTATGGCTACACCTTC.

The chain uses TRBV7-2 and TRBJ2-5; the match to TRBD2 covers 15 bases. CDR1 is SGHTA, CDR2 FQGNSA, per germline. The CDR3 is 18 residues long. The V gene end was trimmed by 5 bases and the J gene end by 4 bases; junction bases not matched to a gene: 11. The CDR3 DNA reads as TGTGCCAGCAGCACCGGACTAGCGGGAGGGCCTGTTGGAGAGACCCAGTACTTC. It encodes CASSTGLAGGPVGETQYF.

The CDR3 coding sequence is TGTGCCAGCAGCTTATTGCGGGAGACAGATACGCAGTATTTT. This gives the protein CASSLLRETDTQYF. V gene TRBV13 combines with J gene TRBJ2-3; 7 bases map to TRBD2. Unmatched junction bases numbered 2, after V lost 2 bases and J lost 3 bases. This CDR3 is 14 amino acids long. Per germline, CDR1 PRHDT and CDR2 FYEKMQ (reference sequence).

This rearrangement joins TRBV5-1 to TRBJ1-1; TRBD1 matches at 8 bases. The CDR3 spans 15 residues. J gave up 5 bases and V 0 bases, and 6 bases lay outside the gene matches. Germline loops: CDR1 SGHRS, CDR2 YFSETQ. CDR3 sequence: CASSLAQGARTEAFF. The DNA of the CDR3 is TGCGCCAGCAGCTTGGCTCAGGGGGCTAGAACTGAAGCTTTCTTT.

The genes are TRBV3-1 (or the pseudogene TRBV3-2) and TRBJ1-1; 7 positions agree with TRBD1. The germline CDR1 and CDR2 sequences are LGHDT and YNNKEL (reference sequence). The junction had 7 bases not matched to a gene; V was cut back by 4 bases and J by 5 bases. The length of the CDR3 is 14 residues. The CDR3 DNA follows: TGTGCCAGCAGCCTCGGACAGGTAGCAACTGAAGCTTTCTTT. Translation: CASSLGQVATEAFF.

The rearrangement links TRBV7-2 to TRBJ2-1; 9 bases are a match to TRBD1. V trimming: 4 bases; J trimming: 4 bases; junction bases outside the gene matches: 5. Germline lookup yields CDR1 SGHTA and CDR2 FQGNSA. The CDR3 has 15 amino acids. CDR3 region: CASSYDRGSYNEQFF. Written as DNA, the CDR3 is TGTGCCAGCAGCTACGACAGGGGGTCGTACAATGAGCAGTTCTTC.

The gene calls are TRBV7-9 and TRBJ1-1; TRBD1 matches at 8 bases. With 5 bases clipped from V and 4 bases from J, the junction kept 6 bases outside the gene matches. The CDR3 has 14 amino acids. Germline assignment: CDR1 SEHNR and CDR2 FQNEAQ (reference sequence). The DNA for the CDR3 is TGTGCCAGCAGCCCCCCAGGGGGCCCCACTGAAGCTTTCTTT. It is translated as CASSPPGGPTEAFF.